Detailed here is one T cell receptor beta chain. Its antigen is still unknown. V lost 7 bases to trimming and J lost 1 base; unmatched junction nucleotides: 6. Germline loops: CDR1 GTSNPN, CDR2 SVGIG (reference sequence). The CDR3 runs to 14 residues. This specimen comes from a study of cytomegalovirus exposure and HLA in healthy donors. Overall study: Earlier, 180 million or so T cells were analyzed, and some 120 million unique TCR beta sequences were found among them. Membership in the Caucasian-associated ancestry cluster was found for around four fifths of 300 to 500 genotyped donors. Broader study findings: Some V segments could not be told apart, so they were left out, TRBV6-2 and TRBV6-3 among them. Later genetic work tied a missense DCLRE1C variant to beta-chain V and J trimming.

Primers for the PCR totalled 60 Vbeta and 13 Jbeta. The assay was immunoSEQ multiplex PCR, and TCRdb's table has in-frame clones only and misses some. Recorded for this sample: approximately 52,000 clones. The chain employs TRBV30 and TRBJ2-5; TRBD1 agrees at 10 bases. The origin of this receptor is a man aged 45-60 years in good health and CMV-seropositive. Sequenced: PBMCs. CDR3 in DNA: TGTGCCTTGGGACAGGGGAAAGGCCAAGAGACCCAGTACTTC. It encodes CALGQGKGQETQYF.